The 18 T cell receptor beta chains below come from one sample, sequenced in a study of blood T cell repertoires in COVID-19. Produced via immunoSEQ multiplex PCR; TCRdb's table is partial and in-frame only. The sample lists tens of thousands of clones; 65% to 90% were seen once. The sequenced material came from peripheral blood. The receptors derive from a middle-aged man with COVID-19, enrolled during active disease.

V is TRBV7-8 and J is TRBJ1-6, with D possibly being TRBD1 (6 bases). The CDR3 runs to 18 residues. Germline loops: CDR1 SGHVS, CDR2 FQNEAQ. Trimming left V 6 bases short and J 1 base short, with 19 bases between. This CDR3 is CASRQNGGGASYNSPLHF. The CDR3 nucleotides are TGTGCCAGCAGACAAAACGGGGGGGGCGCATCCTATAATTCACCCCTCCACTTT.

This clone was counted only a few times. The chain employs TRBV19 and TRBJ2-6, with D possibly matching TRBD2 (6 bases). CDR1 and CDR2 from the germline V gene are LNHDA and SQIVND (reference sequence). This CDR3 contains 14 residues. V dropped 8 bases and J dropped 0 bases, with 8 bases sitting between them. The CDR3 nucleotides are TGTGCCAGTGGGGGGTACTCTGGGGCCAACGTCCTGACTTTC. Translated: CASGGYSGANVLTF.

This clone occurred once. The chain carries TRBV5-1 and TRBJ2-7; no firm D call. CDR3 size: 15 residues. Germline lookup yields CDR1 SGHRS and CDR2 YFSETQ. V shed 0 bases and J shed 3 bases, with 13 bases lying between them. The CDR3, as DNA: TGCGCCAGCAGCTTGGATACAGAATGGCACTACGAGCAGTACTTC. Protein product: CASSLDTEWHYEQYF.

This clone came up once. The genes are TRBV19 and TRBJ2-7; the match to TRBD1 covers 10 bases. CDR3 size: 14 residues. Germline V gives CDR1 LNHDA, CDR2 SQIVND (reference sequence). V shed 4 bases and J 7 bases; nucleotides not matched to a gene: 7. The DNA for the CDR3 is TGTGCCAGTAGTACAAGACAGGGGGCGCGGGAGCAGTACTTC. This sequence encodes CASSTRQGAREQYF.

The sample holds one count of this clone. The gene calls are TRBV18 and TRBJ2-5; TRBD1 matches 9 bases. CDR3 length: 15 amino acids. J lost 3 bases, V lost 6 bases, and 8 bases had no gene match. The germline V gene has CDR1 KGHSH and CDR2 LQKENI. CDR3 nucleotides: TGTGCCAGCTCCCGCACCCGGACAGGGGAAGAGACCCAGTACTTC. Protein: CASSRTRTGEETQYF. The full variable domain, rest sourced from reference TRBV18 and TRBJ2-5, is NAGVMQNPRHLVRRRGQEARLRCSPMKGHSHVYWYRQLPEEGLKFMVYLQKENIIDESGMPKERFSAEFPKEGPSILRIQQVVRGDSAAYFCASSRTRTGEETQYFGPGTRLLVL.

This clone was seen just once. This chain links TRBV6-2 or TRBV6-3 with TRBJ2-3; tentatively, D is TRBD1 (5 bases). The V gene's germline CDR1 is MNHEY and CDR2 SVGEGT. V shed 4 bases and J shed 8 bases, with 13 bases lying between them. This CDR3 has 13 residues. The CDR3 nucleotides are TGTGCCAGCAGTTCGCAGGGCCTCAGTACGCAGTATTTT. Amino acids: CASSSQGLSTQYF.

The V gene is TRBV5-6, the J gene TRBJ1-5, with 8 nucleotides matching TRBD1. V lost 2 bases and J lost 6; bases outside the gene matches: 7. This CDR3 has 15 residues. Germline values: CDR1 SGHDT, CDR2 YYEEEE. CDR3 coding DNA: TGTGCCAGCAGCTTCGGACAGGGCCCTAGTCAGCCCCAGCATTTT. Protein sequence: CASSFGQGPSQPQHF.

The table lists this clone with a few counts. V is TRBV4-1 and J is TRBJ2-7, with 9 bases aligning to TRBD2. V shed 4 bases, J shed 4 bases, and the junction held 14 bases outside the gene matches. Germline V gene data show CDR1 as MGHRA and CDR2 as YSYEKL. The length of the CDR3 is 17 residues. The CDR3 reads CASSLKAGSSGIYEQYF. In nucleotides, the CDR3 is TGCGCCAGCAGCCTAAAGGCGGGGTCTAGCGGGATTTACGAGCAGTACTTC.

V gene TRBV5-6 combines with J gene TRBJ2-1; D may be TRBD2 (5 bases). Trimming cost V 2 bases and J 6 bases, with 21 bases left between them. The CDR3 runs 17 residues. From germline, CDR1 is SGHDT and CDR2 YYEEEE. In nucleotides, the CDR3 is TGTGCCAGCAGCTTCGAGGAGACTGAGGGCGGAGGCAATGAGCAGTTCTTC. It encodes CASSFEETEGGGNEQFF.

The rearrangement links TRBV9 to TRBJ2-2; no definite D call. Germline values: CDR1 SGDLS, CDR2 YYNGEE. The CDR3 consists of 14 residues. V was trimmed by 0 bases and J by 7 bases, leaving 10 bases between them. CDR3 coding DNA: TGTGCCAGCAGCGTAGGGTCGGGTCTCGGGGAGCTGTTTTTT. It is translated as CASSVGSGLGELFF.

This rearrangement joins TRBV5-1 to TRBJ2-3, with TRBD1 matching over 9 bases. Germline CDR1 is SGHRS and CDR2 is YFSETQ. The CDR3 runs 16 residues. The V and J ends lost 0 bases and 3 bases, in that order; junction bases with no gene match: 5. As DNA, the CDR3 is TGCGCCAGCAGCTTGGAAGGGACAGGGTGGACAGATACGCAGTATTTT. Protein product: CASSLEGTGWTDTQYF.

The CDR3: CASSEGTGPLLYEQYF. The CDR3 DNA is TGTGCCAGCAGCGAGGGGACAGGCCCTCTACTCTACGAGCAGTACTTC. V and J are TRBV2 and TRBJ2-7, with 8 bases matching TRBD1. The CDR3 sequence is 16 residues long. Germline V gene data show CDR1 as SNHLY and CDR2 as FYNNEI. The V and J ends lost 6 bases and 3 bases, in that order; junction bases with no gene match: 13. Full variable domain (rest looked up from reference TRBV2 and TRBJ2-7): EPEVTQTPSHQVTQMGQEVILRCVPISNHLYFYWYRQILGQKVEFLVSFYNNEISEKSEIFDDQFSVERPDGSNFTLKIRSTKLEDSAMYFCASSEGTGPLLYEQYFGPGTRLTVT.

The chain is built from TRBV2 and TRBJ2-3; D ambiguous. Trimming removed 4 bases at V and 6 bases at J, with 14 bases between. This CDR3 comprises 14 residues. Germline assignment: CDR1 SNHLY and CDR2 FYNNEI. CDR3 sequence reads: CASSAPPPADTQYF. CDR3 sequence (DNA): TGTGCCAGCAGTGCCCCGCCCCCTGCGGATACGCAGTATTTT.

There are a few counts of this clone. This chain joins TRBV10-3 and TRBJ1-2, with D unresolved. The CDR3 contains 13 residues. Germline V gene sequence: CDR1 ENHRY, CDR2 SYGVKD. V lost 2 bases to trimming and J lost 4 bases, with 8 bases between them. As DNA, the CDR3 is TGTGCCATCAGTGAGGGGCAGGTCTATGGCTACACCTTC. This sequence encodes CAISEGQVYGYTF.

This rearrangement joins TRBV11-3 to TRBJ2-1; 9 bases agree with TRBD2. The germline CDR1 and CDR2 sequences are SGHNT and YENEEA. The CDR3 is 16 residues long. The V and J ends lost 4 bases and 6 bases, in that order; junction bases with no gene match: 10. The CDR3 reads CASSSSGAGGGNEQFF. Here the CDR3 DNA reads TGTGCCAGCAGCTCCTCGGGGGCGGGAGGGGGCAATGAGCAGTTCTTC.

This clone was seen a single time. J is TRBJ1-1 and V is TRBV5-1; TRBD1 agrees at 9 bases. This CDR3 spans 17 amino acids. In germline, CDR1 is SGHRS, CDR2 YFSETQ. Germline trimming cut 4 bases from V and 5 bases from J; bases unmatched to any gene: 15. Here the CDR3 DNA reads TGCGCCAGCAGCCCCGAGATTACAGGGGGCATGCGGACTGAAGCTTTCTTT. This gives the protein CASSPEITGGMRTEAFF.

The gene calls are TRBV5-1 and TRBJ2-7; D call uncertain. The germline V and J ends were trimmed by 1 base and 3 bases, with 11 bases remaining between them. The CDR3 is made up of 14 amino acids. The V gene's germline CDR1 is SGHRS and CDR2 YFSETQ. The CDR3 is CASSLRVGFYEQYF. For the CDR3, the DNA is TGCGCCAGCAGCTTGAGAGTCGGGTTCTACGAGCAGTACTTC.

V gene TRBV7-3 combines with J gene TRBJ2-1; 14 bases line up with TRBD2. The CDR3 is 14 amino acids. Germline CDR1 is SGHTA and CDR2 is FQGTGA. Trimming cost V 5 bases and J 9 bases; bases outside gene matches: 3. The CDR3 protein is CASSLGTSGGEQFF. In DNA, the CDR3 is TGTGCCAGCAGCCTTGGGACTAGCGGGGGTGAGCAGTTCTTC.